The sequence of this T cell receptor (beta chain) was determined in a study of Ad26.COV2.S vaccination and SARS-CoV-2 variants. Comments on this clone: Its antigen remains unidentified.

Findings and caveats of the study: Post-vaccination spike-specific CD8+ and CD4+ T cell responses reportedly had substantial breadth. The analyses of TCR breadth and depth may have understated the size of total T cell responses.

The ends were cut back, 6 bases at V and 11 bases at J, with 20 bases in the middle. The germline CDR1 and CDR2 sequences are SGHKS and YYEKEE (reference sequence). The CDR3 totals 13 residues. Treatment reported: about 20 received Ad26.COV2.S at low or high dose, single or two shots; 5 received placebo; per-sample allocation not given. At day 63 after the first vaccine or placebo injection, samples were drawn. SARS-CoV-2 spike from the Wuhan strain was encoded by the vaccine, an Ad26 vector. Generated by immunoSEQ multiplex PCR, the TCRdb table keeps only in-frame clones and is missing some. This table holds about 480,000 clones, approximately 90% found once.

The receptor's source is a person between 18 and 59 years old who received the Ad26.COV2.S COVID-19 vaccine or a placebo. V usage is TRBV5-5 and J usage is TRBJ2-5; D may correspond to TRBD1 or TRBD2 (5 bases each). This specimen was peripheral blood, taken in a trial of Ad26.COV2.S vaccine versus placebo. The DNA of the CDR3 is TGTGCCAGCACCCGGGGCACTCTCGGGGTTCAGTACTTC. Translation: CASTRGTLGVQYF.